Reported below is one T cell receptor beta chain. HTBI primers from iRepertoire and Arm-PCR of CDR3 regions yielded the TCR beta libraries. TCRdb analysed the multiplex PCR reads with MiXCR anew, one entry per CDR3 protein. Altogether 400,000 to 500,000 distinct CDR3 sequences are present, 15% being singletons, with the ten largest covering about 8%. Documented time point: newly diagnosed GD, antithyroid drugs for less than 3 months. RNA extracted from PBMCs served as the sequencing template. The sample originates from a study of regulatory T cells in long-lasting Graves disease. Germline values: CDR1 SGHTA, CDR2 FQGNSA. The V gene lost 0 bases and the J gene lost 4 bases, with 9 bases spanning the gap. This CDR3 region has 14 residues. These data also formed part of another study, on T cells in Graves' hyperthyroidism and ophthalmopathy.

This sequence joins TRBV7-2 and TRBJ1-2; the D is unclear. This sample comprised peripheral blood mononuclear cells (PBMCs), obtained at new diagnosis, from a patient treated with antithyroid drugs. This receptor was obtained from a woman between 40 and 55 years old with Graves disease. The CDR3 coding sequence is TGTGCCAGCAGCTTAGCGCCAGCTAGCTATGGCTACACCTTC. This gives the protein CASSLAPASYGYTF. The whole variable domain, filled in from reference TRBV7-2 and TRBJ1-2, reads GAGVSQSPSNKVTEKGKDVELRCDPISGHTALYWYRQSLGQGLEFLIYFQGNSAPDKSGLPSDRFSAERTGGSVSTLTIQRTQQEDSAVYLCASSLAPASYGYTFGSGTRLTVV.